This TCR beta chain was captured in a study of T cells in Graves' hyperthyroidism and ophthalmopathy. Study as a whole: Staff took peripheral blood when the initial diagnosis was made, before any treatment began. Findings and caveats of the study: Among clonotypes expanded in thyroid above 0.001, most were also found in blood. Separation of ophthalmopathy from stable hyperthyroidism was achieved by a 13 V-J model.

In its sample, this clonotype was seen many times. What it binds is unknown. RNA transcripts provided the source from which TCR beta CDR3 regions were amplified. A set of HTBI primers served as the primers for a first-round RT-PCR of the TCR CDR3. TCRdb reanalysed the multiplex PCR reads using MiXCR and keeps one entry per CDR3 protein. This table holds about 290,000 distinct CDR3 sequences, approximately 13% found once. V lost 6 bases and J lost 7, with 16 bases in between. There are 13 residues in the CDR3. In germline, CDR1 is DFQATT, CDR2 SNEGSKA (reference sequence). Those with hyperthyroidism were 18 to 65 years old, newly diagnosed, and ill for under 2 months.

The J gene is TRBJ1-5, the V gene TRBV20-1; a possible D gene is TRBD1 (5 bases). The material sequenced was blood. This clonotype was obtained from a woman in her forties with Graves' hyperthyroidism. The CDR3 sequence is CSASPTQGQPQHF. For the CDR3, the DNA is TGCAGTGCCTCCCCGACCCAGGGCCAGCCCCAGCATTTT.